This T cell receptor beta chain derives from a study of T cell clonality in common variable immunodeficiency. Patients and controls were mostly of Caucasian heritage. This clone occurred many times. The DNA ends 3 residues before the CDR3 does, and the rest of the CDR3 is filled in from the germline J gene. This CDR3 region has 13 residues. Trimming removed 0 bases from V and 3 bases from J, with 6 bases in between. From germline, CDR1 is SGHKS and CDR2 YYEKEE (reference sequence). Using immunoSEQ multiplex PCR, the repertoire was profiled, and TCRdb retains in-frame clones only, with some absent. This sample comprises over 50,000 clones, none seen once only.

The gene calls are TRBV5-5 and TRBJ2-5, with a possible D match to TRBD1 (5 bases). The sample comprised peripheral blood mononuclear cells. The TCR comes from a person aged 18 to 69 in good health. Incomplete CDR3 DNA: TGTGCCAGCAGCTTGGGCAGGGAAGAGACC. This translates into CASSLGREET. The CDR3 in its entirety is CASSLGREETQYF.